Below are 21 T cell receptor beta chains sequenced from a single sample in a study of T cell changes during pregnancy in multiple sclerosis (dated by TCRdb to 2018 to 2020). Library prep was done by the immunoSEQ multiplex PCR assay. Drawn from immuneACCESS, this table holds only the in-frame rearrangements with V and J called that TCRdb kept. Clones are partly lost; checked studies trace under half to an unresolved V gene and leave the rest unexplained. Present in this sample are about 70,000 clones, 75% to 95% of which were seen just once. The ten largest clones represent 2.3% of the sample. The sample in question was peripheral blood, obtained in the first trimester of pregnancy. These receptors were obtained from a female donor with multiple sclerosis, enrolled in a pregnancy study.

This chain links TRBV30 with TRBJ1-5; 8 bases are shared with TRBD1. Germline V CDR1 and CDR2: GTSNPN, SVGIG (reference sequence). CDR3 size: 15 residues. V dropped 0 bases and J dropped 3; count of bases not matched to a gene: 4. Here the CDR3 DNA reads TGTGCCTGGAGTGTAGTGGACAGGGTCAATCAGCCCCAGCATTTT. As protein: CAWSVVDRVNQPQHF. The full variable domain, its missing parts supplied by reference TRBV30 and TRBJ1-5, is SQTIHQWPATLVQPVGSPLSLECTVEGTSNPNLYWYRQAAGRGLQLLFYSVGIGQISSEVPQNLSASRPQDRQFILSSKKLLLSDSGFYLCAWSVVDRVNQPQHFGDGTRLSIL.

The rearrangement uses TRBV19 and TRBJ2-3, with 12 positions matching TRBD2. V lost 9 bases and J lost 5; bases outside the gene matches: 6. The CDR3 is 14 amino acids. The V gene's germline CDR1 is LNHDA and CDR2 SQIVND (reference sequence). CDR3 DNA: TGTGCCAGCTCTAGCGGGGGGGGTCAAGATACGCAGTATTTT. It translates to CASSSGGGQDTQYF.

The chain is built from TRBV2 and TRBJ2-2, with TRBD2 matching 8 bases. Germline assignment: CDR1 SNHLY and CDR2 FYNNEI. Trimming cost V 6 bases and J 0 bases; bases outside gene matches: 3. CDR3 length: 15 amino acids. The DNA of the CDR3 is TGTGCCAGCAGGGAACTAGCGGCGAACACCGGGGAGCTGTTTTTT. Amino acids: CASRELAANTGELFF.

This rearrangement joins TRBV19 to TRBJ2-1; possibly TRBD1 for D (5 bases). CDR3 length: 18 amino acids. Trimming took off 3 bases at V and 7 bases at J, with 25 bases between the two ends. Germline assignment: CDR1 LNHDA and CDR2 SQIVND (reference sequence). The CDR3 spells CASSIRAPLGASWNEQFF. The DNA for the CDR3 is TGTGCCAGTAGTATTAGGGCCCCTTTAGGGGCCTCGTGGAATGAGCAGTTCTTC.

V is TRBV30 and J is TRBJ2-7; TRBD2 matches 11 bases. The junction had 1 base not matched to a gene; V was cut back by 2 bases and J by 1 base. The germline V gene encodes CDR1 GTSNPN and CDR2 SVGIG (reference sequence). The CDR3 is 14 residues long. CDR3 region: CAWSRLAGSYEQYF. The CDR3 region has the DNA TGTGCCTGGAGTAGACTAGCGGGATCCTACGAGCAGTACTTC.

The chain combines TRBV13 with TRBJ2-3; 12 bases agree with TRBD2. V trimming: 5 bases; J trimming: 8 bases; junction bases outside the gene matches: 11. Germline values: CDR1 PRHDT, CDR2 FYEKMQ (reference sequence). The length of the CDR3 is 16 residues. In nucleotides, the CDR3 is TGTGCCAGCAGCACGCGGACTAGCGGGGTTCGGGGTACGCAGTATTTT. Protein product: CASSTRTSGVRGTQYF.

The chain joins TRBV7-2 to TRBJ1-5, with a tentative D call TRBD1 (6 bases). Deletions cut 6 bases from V and 9 bases from J, with 12 bases between. This CDR3 region has 12 residues. Germline V gene data show CDR1 as SGHTA and CDR2 as FQGNSA. The CDR3 DNA reads as TGTGCCAGCAGTAATCTAGGGGGGCCCCAGCATTTT. This translates into CASSNLGGPQHF. Full variable domain (rest looked up from reference TRBV7-2 and TRBJ1-5): GAGVSQSPSNKVTEKGKDVELRCDPISGHTALYWYRQSLGQGLEFLIYFQGNSAPDKSGLPSDRFSAERTGGSVSTLTIQRTQQEDSAVYLCASSNLGGPQHFGDGTRLSIL.

CDR3 nucleotides: TGTGCCAGCAGCTTTGATAGCGGGAGTCTTTGGAACGAGCAGTTCTTC. Protein: CASSFDSGSLWNEQFF. The rearrangement links TRBV7-2 to TRBJ2-1; 9 bases map to TRBD2. Germline V lookup: CDR1 SGHTA, CDR2 FQGNSA. The CDR3 extends over 16 amino acids. Trimming took 3 bases from V and 10 from J; bases not matched to a gene: 13.

This chain links TRBV30 with TRBJ2-7, with 7 bases that match TRBD1. The junction had 5 bases not matched to a gene; V was cut back by 0 bases and J by 6 bases. Germline V gene lookup returns CDR1 GTSNPN and CDR2 SVGIG (reference sequence). The CDR3 totals 13 residues. The CDR3 loop is CAWSVQWTGEQYF. In nucleotides, the CDR3 is TGTGCCTGGAGTGTACAGTGGACAGGCGAGCAGTACTTC.

V and J are TRBV7-2 and TRBJ2-7, with a weak D call TRBD1 (6 bases). V was shortened by 3 bases and J by 3 bases, with 12 bases between the two germline ends. In germline, CDR1 is SGHTA, CDR2 FQGNSA. There are 14 residues in the CDR3. CDR3 sequence: CASSFSGHNYEQYF. As DNA, the CDR3 is TGTGCCAGCAGCTTTTCGGGACACAACTACGAGCAGTACTTC.

V gene TRBV27 combines with J gene TRBJ2-7; the D gene is possibly TRBD2 (5 bases). CDR3 size: 17 residues. Germline V lookup: CDR1 MNHEY, CDR2 SMNVEV (reference sequence). V dropped 5 bases and J dropped 0 bases, with 20 bases sitting between them. The CDR3 bases are TGTGCCAGCAGTGGAGGACCCGCTAAACCGAGCTCCTACGAGCAGTACTTC. Translation: CASSGGPAKPSSYEQYF.

The chain recombines TRBV6-5 with TRBJ1-2; 7 positions agree with TRBD1. J lost 2 bases, V lost 4 bases, and 4 bases had no gene match. Germline CDR1 is MNHEY and CDR2 is SVGAGI. The CDR3 runs to 14 residues. The CDR3 reads CASSLTGLNYGYTF. DNA for the CDR3: TGTGCCAGCAGTTTGACAGGGTTAAACTATGGCTACACCTTC.

This chain connects TRBV7-8 to TRBJ1-2, with D perhaps matching TRBD1 (5 bases). This CDR3 region has 13 residues. The V and J ends lost 5 bases and 4 bases respectively, with 11 bases between them. Germline values: CDR1 SGHVS, CDR2 FQNEAQ. This chain's CDR3 is CASSADRVYGYTF. DNA for the CDR3: TGTGCCAGCAGCGCTGACAGAGTCTATGGCTACACCTTC.

The rearrangement joins TRBV7-2 to TRBJ2-1; 8 nucleotides match TRBD1. Germline V CDR1 and CDR2: SGHTA, FQGNSA. The V segment lost 4 bases and the J segment 6 bases; nucleotides outside the gene matches: 5. The CDR3 sequence is 14 residues long. Here the CDR3 DNA reads TGTGCCAGCAGCTCCGACAGGGGTGGCAATGAGCAGTTCTTC. Translating it yields CASSSDRGGNEQFF. Full variable domain (rest looked up from reference TRBV7-2 and TRBJ2-1): GAGVSQSPSNKVTEKGKDVELRCDPISGHTALYWYRQSLGQGLEFLIYFQGNSAPDKSGLPSDRFSAERTGGSVSTLTIQRTQQEDSAVYLCASSSDRGGNEQFFGPGTRLTVL.

The chain couples TRBV2 to TRBJ2-2; no firm D call. The CDR3 length is 14 residues. Germline CDR1 is SNHLY and CDR2 is FYNNEI. Trimming took off 7 bases at V and 3 bases at J, with 12 bases between the two ends. CDR3 loop: CASKNWQYTGELFF. The CDR3 coding sequence is TGTGCCAGCAAGAATTGGCAGTACACCGGGGAGCTGTTTTTT.

V is TRBV28 and J is TRBJ1-2, with D possibly being TRBD1 (5 bases). Germline V CDR1 and CDR2: MDHEN, SYDVKM. This CDR3 is built from 12 residues. V was trimmed by 7 bases and J by 6 bases, leaving 12 bases between them. The CDR3 coding sequence is TGTGCCAGCACCTTAAGGGGCGATGGCTACACCTTC. Translation: CASTLRGDGYTF.

The chain is built from TRBV7-9 and TRBJ1-2; D is unclear. Germline V gene lookup returns CDR1 SEHNR and CDR2 FQNEAQ (reference sequence). The CDR3 is made up of 12 amino acids. V gave up 1 base and J gave up 6 bases, with 6 bases separating them. In DNA form, the CDR3 reads TGTGCCAGCAGCTTAGATCCCGATGGCTACACCTTC. Translated, it gives CASSLDPDGYTF. Full variable domain (remainder filled in from reference TRBV7-9 and TRBJ1-2): DTGVSQNPRHKITKRGQNVTFRCDPISEHNRLYWYRQTLGQGPEFLTYFQNEAQLEKSRLLSDRFSAERPKGSFSTLEIQRTEQGDSAMYLCASSLDPDGYTFGSGTRLTVV.

The table lists this clone with a count of one. J is TRBJ2-7 and V is TRBV7-9; 8 bases are shared with TRBD1. The CDR3 has 17 amino acids. CDR1 and CDR2 (germline): SEHNR, FQNEAQ (reference sequence). J gave up 5 bases and V 1 base, and 13 bases lay outside the gene matches. The CDR3 DNA reads TGTGCCAGCAGCTTAGTATCGGCAGGGGGCGCATTCGACGAGCAGTACTTC. Protein: CASSLVSAGGAFDEQYF.

This clone was detected only once. The chain is built from TRBV19 and TRBJ1-1; D perhaps matches TRBD1 (5 bases). The ends were cut back, 5 bases at V and 4 bases at J, with 20 bases in the middle. Germline CDR1 and CDR2: LNHDA and SQIVND (reference sequence). The CDR3 runs to 16 residues. The CDR3 DNA reads TGTGCCAGTAGTCAGTTTTCGAAAGTGGGGGGCACTGAAGCTTTCTTT. It is translated as CASSQFSKVGGTEAFF.

J is TRBJ2-2 and V is TRBV7-3; possibly TRBD1 for D (5 bases). The V end lost 2 bases, the J end lost 6 bases, and 13 bases lay between the germline ends. CDR3 length: 15 amino acids. Germline V CDR1 and CDR2: SGHTA, FQGTGA. The CDR3 loop reads CASSLFQGKPGELFF. The CDR3 DNA follows: TGTGCCAGCAGCTTATTCCAGGGTAAACCCGGGGAGCTGTTTTTT.

The chain couples TRBV29-1 to TRBJ1-2; 8 bases match TRBD1. There are 13 residues in the CDR3. CDR1 SQVTM and CDR2 ANQGSEA come from the germline V gene. V shed 5 bases, J shed 4 bases, and the junction held 6 bases outside the gene matches. In DNA, the CDR3 is TGCAGCGTTCAGGGGGCGCAGAGCTATGGCTACACCTTC. It specifies CSVQGAQSYGYTF.